This passage covers 23 T cell receptor beta chains from one sample sequenced in a study of T cell changes during pregnancy in multiple sclerosis (dated by TCRdb to the late 2010s). Library preparation was by the immunoSEQ multiplex PCR assay. The immuneACCESS repertoire file appears here via TCRdb, limited to in-frame rearrangements. These files lack a portion of the clones; in checked studies, under half of the deficit traces to unresolved V genes, and the cause of the others is not known. The sample contains about 67,000 clones, around nine tenths of them found a single time. The ten most abundant clones make up 1.5% of the sample. The starting material was peripheral blood, obtained in the third trimester of pregnancy. Source of these receptors: a female donor with multiple sclerosis, enrolled in a pregnancy study.

This clone was detected only once. The chain has TRBV7-9 and TRBJ2-1; 11 bases agree with TRBD2. The CDR3 is 15 amino acids. Germline values: CDR1 SEHNR, CDR2 FQNEAQ (reference sequence). V gave up 5 bases and J gave up 8 bases; unmatched junction bases: 8. CDR3 coding DNA: TGTGCCAGCAGCGCTGGACTAGCGGGTGTCTATGAGCAGTTCTTC. Protein product: CASSAGLAGVYEQFF.

V is TRBV2 and J is TRBJ2-5; 7 bases align to TRBD1. V lost 5 bases to trimming and J lost 4 bases; unmatched junction nucleotides: 4. CDR1 is SNHLY, CDR2 FYNNEI, per germline. This CDR3 has 13 residues. DNA for the CDR3: TGTGCCAGCAGTCACAGGGGTGGAGAGACCCAGTACTTC. The encoded protein is CASSHRGGETQYF.

The chain has TRBV7-9 and TRBJ1-1; the D is unclear. The CDR3 runs to 17 residues. Germline assignment: CDR1 SEHNR and CDR2 FQNEAQ (reference sequence). V dropped 5 bases and J dropped 3 bases, with 22 bases sitting between them. The chain's CDR3 is CASSQAAGSDGYTEAFF. CDR3 in DNA: TGTGCCAGCAGCCAAGCCGCCGGGAGTGACGGGTACACTGAAGCTTTCTTT.

J is TRBJ2-7 and V is TRBV13; the D gene is possibly TRBD2 (6 bases). Germline CDR1 and CDR2: PRHDT and FYEKMQ (reference sequence). The CDR3 consists of 14 residues. Trimming pared 0 bases from V and 7 bases from J, leaving 13 bases between. The CDR3 nucleotides read TGTGCCAGCAGCTTAGGTAGGGTGGAGGGGGAGCAGTACTTC. This gives the protein CASSLGRVEGEQYF. The complete variable domain, with remaining parts taken from reference TRBV13 and TRBJ2-7, reads AAGVIQSPRHLIKEKRETATLKCYPIPRHDTVYWYQQGPGQDPQFLISFYEKMQSDKGSIPDRFSAQQFSDYHSELNMSSLELGDSALYFCASSLGRVEGEQYFGPGTRLTVT.

The J gene is TRBJ2-2, the V gene TRBV7-9; D may be TRBD1 (5 bases). This CDR3 is 14 amino acids long. Trimming took 2 bases from V and 6 from J, leaving 10 bases between them. Looked up from germline, CDR1 is SEHNR and CDR2 is FQNEAQ (reference sequence). CDR3 region: CASSLPRGAGELFF. DNA of the CDR3: TGTGCCAGCAGCTTACCAAGGGGCGCCGGGGAGCTGTTTTTT.

The V call is TRBV6-6, the J call TRBJ1-4, with D perhaps matching TRBD1 (6 bases). Trimming left V 8 bases short and J 7 bases short, with 14 bases between. This CDR3 has 13 amino acids. Germline V gene sequence: CDR1 MNHNY, CDR2 SVGAGI (reference sequence). The CDR3 reads CASRRGPFEKLFF. The CDR3 nucleotides are TGTGCCAGCCGCAGGGGCCCTTTTGAAAAACTGTTTTTT.

V gene TRBV5-6 combines with J gene TRBJ2-7, with TRBD1 matching over 9 bases. With 6 bases clipped from V and 3 bases from J, the junction kept 4 bases outside the gene matches. CDR3 length: 13 amino acids. Germline V CDR1 and CDR2: SGHDT, YYEEEE. CDR3 sequence: CASIGTGNYEQYF. The CDR3 DNA follows: TGTGCCAGCATCGGGACAGGGAACTACGAGCAGTACTTC.

This chain joins TRBV10-3 and TRBJ2-7, with D hard to call. Germline lookup yields CDR1 ENHRY and CDR2 SYGVKD. The CDR3 spans 15 residues. Trimming stripped 4 bases from V and 0 bases from J, with 13 bases between. CDR3 coding DNA: TGTGCCATCAGTGCACAGTCGTCAAGCTCCTACGAGCAGTACTTC. Protein: CAISAQSSSSYEQYF.

The chain links TRBV7-9 to TRBJ2-5, with 10 bases fitting TRBD2. The J segment lost 4 bases and the V segment lost 1 base, leaving 3 bases of the junction unmatched. The CDR3 sequence is 15 residues long. CDR1 is SEHNR, CDR2 FQNEAQ, per germline (reference sequence). CDR3 region: CASSLVLAGAETQYF. The DNA of the CDR3 is TGTGCCAGCAGCTTAGTCCTAGCGGGAGCAGAGACCCAGTACTTC. The full variable domain, completed using reference TRBV7-9 and TRBJ2-5, is DTGVSQNPRHKITKRGQNVTFRCDPISEHNRLYWYRQTLGQGPEFLTYFQNEAQLEKSRLLSDRFSAERPKGSFSTLEIQRTEQGDSAMYLCASSLVLAGAETQYFGPGTRLLVL.

This chain joins TRBV30 and TRBJ1-2, with D unclear. The length of the CDR3 is 15 residues. The ends were cut back, 3 bases at V and 2 bases at J, with 16 bases in the middle. Germline V CDR1 and CDR2: GTSNPN, SVGIG (reference sequence). This chain's CDR3 is CAWRDSWVRNYGYTF. The DNA of the CDR3 is TGTGCCTGGAGGGACTCTTGGGTGAGGAACTATGGCTACACCTTC.

The rearrangement joins TRBV5-1 to TRBJ1-1; 7 bases match TRBD1. V dropped 0 bases and J dropped 4; count of bases not matched to a gene: 6. The CDR3 spans 15 residues. Germline CDR1 is SGHRS and CDR2 is YFSETQ. The CDR3 sequence: CASSLANRGGTEAFF. The CDR3 nucleotides are TGCGCCAGCAGCTTGGCCAACAGGGGTGGCACTGAAGCTTTCTTT.

The chain combines TRBV30 with TRBJ1-3; no firm D call. Trimming took off 0 bases at V and 11 bases at J, with 8 bases between the two ends. The germline CDR1 and CDR2 sequences are GTSNPN and SVGIG (reference sequence). There are 11 residues in the CDR3. Written as DNA, the CDR3 is TGTGCCTGGAGTGTAAATTACTCCATATATTTT. It is translated as CAWSVNYSIYF.

This clone was detected only once. The chain combines TRBV7-9 with TRBJ2-3, with D perhaps TRBD1 (6 bases). CDR1 and CDR2 from the germline V gene are SEHNR and FQNEAQ (reference sequence). The CDR3 sequence is 15 residues long. V was clipped by 6 bases and J by 6 bases, with 19 bases between them. CDR3 residues: CASSPVMDSQDTQYF. The CDR3 nucleotides read TGTGCCAGCAGTCCGGTCATGGACAGTCAGGATACGCAGTATTTT.

This clone was seen a single time. V and J are TRBV11-1 and TRBJ1-1; a weak D match, TRBD1 (5 bases). This CDR3 spans 13 amino acids. The V and J ends lost 3 bases and 5 bases respectively, with 10 bases between them. CDR1 and CDR2 from the germline V gene are SGHAT and FQDESV (reference sequence). CDR3 in amino acids: CASSFLRGTEAFF. The CDR3 nucleotides read TGTGCCAGCAGCTTCCTTAGGGGTACTGAAGCTTTCTTT.

The gene calls are TRBV6-5 and TRBJ2-7, with TRBD2 matching over 8 bases. J was trimmed by 2 bases and V by 6 bases; bases with no gene match: 9. The CDR3 is made up of 15 amino acids. Germline loops: CDR1 MNHEY, CDR2 SVGAGI. The chain's CDR3 is CASRQRENGAYEQYF. CDR3 coding DNA: TGTGCCAGCAGACAGCGGGAGAACGGTGCCTACGAGCAGTACTTC.

This CDR3 reads CASWGGGSSYEQYF. Written as DNA, the CDR3 is TGTGCCAGCTGGGGCGGAGGGAGCTCCTACGAGCAGTACTTC. V and J are TRBV7-8 and TRBJ2-7, with D maybe TRBD2 (6 bases). The CDR3 is 14 amino acids. CDR1 and CDR2 from the germline V gene are SGHVS and FQNEAQ. The V gene lost 8 bases and the J gene lost 0 bases, with 14 bases spanning the gap.

This chain uses TRBV5-1 with TRBJ1-4; 9 positions match TRBD1. This CDR3 comprises 14 residues. J gave up 6 bases and V 3 bases, and 3 bases lay outside the gene matches. Germline-derived CDR1 and CDR2 are SGHRS and YFSETQ. CDR3 nucleotides: TGCGCCAGCAGCTGGACAGGGGAAGATGAAAAACTGTTTTTT. Its translation is CASSWTGEDEKLFF.

The chain has TRBV5-8 and TRBJ1-2; 7 bases align to TRBD1. The CDR3 has 16 amino acids. Germline V CDR1 and CDR2: SGHTS, YDEGEE. J lost 0 bases, V lost 1 base, and 6 bases had no gene match. CDR3 coding DNA: TGTGCCAGCAGCTTGTGGGACAGCACTTCTAACTATGGCTACACCTTC. Its protein product is CASSLWDSTSNYGYTF.

This chain joins TRBV19 and TRBJ1-4; perhaps TRBD1 as D (5 bases). Trimming left V 2 bases short and J 7 bases short, with 8 bases between. Germline V CDR1 and CDR2: LNHDA, SQIVND (reference sequence). This CDR3 region has 13 residues. The CDR3 DNA follows: TGTGCCAGTAGTATACAGGGAGGTGAAAAACTGTTTTTT. Translation gives CASSIQGGEKLFF.

CDR3: CASSPGLAGGEQFF. The CDR3 region has the DNA TGTGCCAGCAGCCCCGGACTAGCGGGAGGCGAGCAGTTCTTC. This chain uses TRBV5-6 with TRBJ2-1; 14 bases map to TRBD2. The CDR3 sequence is 14 residues long. Germline V CDR1 and CDR2: SGHDT, YYEEEE. V shed 4 bases, J shed 10 bases, and the junction held 4 bases outside the gene matches. The complete variable domain, with remaining parts taken from reference TRBV5-6 and TRBJ2-1, reads DAGVTQSPTHLIKTRGQQVTLRCSPKSGHDTVSWYQQALGQGPQFIFQYYEEEERQRGNFPDRFSGHQFPNYSSELNVNALLLGDSALYLCASSPGLAGGEQFFGPGTRLTVL.

The rearrangement links TRBV19 to TRBJ1-1, with D hard to call. This CDR3 is 12 amino acids long. Deletions cut 5 bases from V and 1 base from J, with 5 bases between. The germline V gene has CDR1 LNHDA and CDR2 SQIVND (reference sequence). As DNA, the CDR3 is TGTGCCAGTAGTCAACAGAACACTGAAGCTTTCTTT. It yields the protein CASSQQNTEAFF. The full variable domain, with the rest looked up from reference TRBV19 and TRBJ1-1, is DGGITQSPKYLFRKEGQNVTLSCEQNLNHDAMYWYRQDPGQGLRLIYYSQIVNDFQKGDIAEGYSVSREKKESFPLTVTSAQKNPTAFYLCASSQQNTEAFFGQGTRLTVV.

The chain is built from TRBV5-1 and TRBJ2-1; D is possibly TRBD2 (6 bases). Germline-derived CDR1 and CDR2 are SGHRS and YFSETQ. Trimming cost V 4 bases and J 10 bases, with 21 bases left between them. CDR3 length: 15 amino acids. Written as DNA, the CDR3 is TGCGCCAGCAGCACCCCCGGGGGACTGACAAGAGAGCAGTTCTTC. Translation gives CASSTPGGLTREQFF.

The J gene is TRBJ2-6, the V gene TRBV7-2; D gene ambiguous. V dropped 4 bases and J dropped 0 bases, with 16 bases sitting between them. Germline CDR1 and CDR2: SGHTA and FQGNSA. CDR3 length: 18 amino acids. The CDR3: CASSYSTISFSGANVLTF. Here the CDR3 DNA reads TGTGCCAGCAGCTATAGTACTATAAGTTTCTCTGGGGCCAACGTCCTGACTTTC.